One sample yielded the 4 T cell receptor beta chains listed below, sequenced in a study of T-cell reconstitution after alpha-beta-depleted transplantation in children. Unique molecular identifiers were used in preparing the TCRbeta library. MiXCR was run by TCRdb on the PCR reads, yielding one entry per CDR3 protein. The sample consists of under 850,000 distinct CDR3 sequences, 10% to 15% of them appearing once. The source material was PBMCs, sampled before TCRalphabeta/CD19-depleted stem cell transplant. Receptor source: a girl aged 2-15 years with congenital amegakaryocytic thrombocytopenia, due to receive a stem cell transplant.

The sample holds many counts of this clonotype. DNA of the CDR3: TGCGCCAGCAGCTTAATCTCAACAGGGGGCAATTCCTACAATGAGCAGTTCTTC. This translates into CASSLISTGGNSYNEQFF. This chain uses TRBV5-1 with TRBJ2-1; 9 bases map to TRBD1. Germline values: CDR1 SGHRS, CDR2 YFSETQ. This CDR3 comprises 18 residues. The ends lost 2 bases at V and 1 base at J; junction bases unmatched: 10.

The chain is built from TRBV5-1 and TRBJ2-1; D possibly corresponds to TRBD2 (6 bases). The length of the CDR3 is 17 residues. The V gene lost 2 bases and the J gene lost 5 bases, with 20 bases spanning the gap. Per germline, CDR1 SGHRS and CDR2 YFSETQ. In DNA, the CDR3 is TGCGCCAGCAGCTTTCCCTTGGCCGATAGCGGACACAATGAGCAGTTCTTC. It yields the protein CASSFPLADSGHNEQFF.

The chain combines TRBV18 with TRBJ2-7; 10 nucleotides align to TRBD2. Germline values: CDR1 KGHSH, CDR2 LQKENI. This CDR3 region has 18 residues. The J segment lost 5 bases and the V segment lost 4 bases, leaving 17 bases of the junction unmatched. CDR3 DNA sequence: TGTGCCAGCTCACGGAATTTACTAGCGGGAAAGGTGGAGAACGAGCAGTACTTC. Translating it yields CASSRNLLAGKVENEQYF.

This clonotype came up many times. The CDR3 sequence is CSARGTSGSIYEQYF. For the CDR3, the DNA is TGCAGTGCTAGAGGGACTAGCGGGAGTATCTACGAGCAGTACTTC. The chain joins TRBV20-1 to TRBJ2-7, with 13 bases aligning to TRBD2. V was clipped by 1 base and J by 3 bases; unmatched bases: 3. This CDR3 comprises 15 residues. The V gene's germline CDR1 is DFQATT and CDR2 SNEGSKA (reference sequence).